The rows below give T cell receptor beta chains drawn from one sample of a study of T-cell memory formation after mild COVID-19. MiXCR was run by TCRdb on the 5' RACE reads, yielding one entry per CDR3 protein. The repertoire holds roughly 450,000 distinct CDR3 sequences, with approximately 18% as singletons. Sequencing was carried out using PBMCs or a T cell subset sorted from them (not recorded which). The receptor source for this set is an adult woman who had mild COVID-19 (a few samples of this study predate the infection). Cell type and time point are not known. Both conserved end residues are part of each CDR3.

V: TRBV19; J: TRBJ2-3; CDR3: CASTPFAFSTDTQYF
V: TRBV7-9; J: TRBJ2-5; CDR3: CASSPTAPGAGQETQYF
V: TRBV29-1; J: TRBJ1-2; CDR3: CSVRKGLFYGYTF
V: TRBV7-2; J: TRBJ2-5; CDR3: CASSTTGGVSETQYF
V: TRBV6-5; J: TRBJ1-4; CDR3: CASSLGTGDNEKLFF
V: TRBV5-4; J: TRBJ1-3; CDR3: CASSLDGGPWSGNTIYF
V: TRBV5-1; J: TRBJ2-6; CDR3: CASSLNPTGGSGANVLTF
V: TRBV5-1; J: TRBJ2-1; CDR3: CASSRTSGGPPEQFF
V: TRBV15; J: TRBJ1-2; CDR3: CATSGQGFDYGYTF
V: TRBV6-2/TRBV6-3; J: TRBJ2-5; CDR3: CASRLGVSGTQYF
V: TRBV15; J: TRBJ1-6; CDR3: CATSTRGTAYNSPLHF
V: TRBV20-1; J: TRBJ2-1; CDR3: CSAGPEYNEQFF
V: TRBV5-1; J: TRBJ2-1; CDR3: CASSDTTGNEQFF
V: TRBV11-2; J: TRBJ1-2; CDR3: CASSLDPGTAFYGYTF
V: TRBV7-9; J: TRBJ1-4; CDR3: CASSRPRTGDEKLFF
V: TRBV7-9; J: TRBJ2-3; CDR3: CASSLQSSTDTQYF
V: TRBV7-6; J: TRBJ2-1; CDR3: CASSLTSVYNEQFF
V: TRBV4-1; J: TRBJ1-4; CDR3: CASSQGQRVNEKLFF
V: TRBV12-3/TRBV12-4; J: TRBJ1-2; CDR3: CASSPSYYGYTF
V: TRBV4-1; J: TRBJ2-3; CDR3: CASSQLAGSTDTQYF